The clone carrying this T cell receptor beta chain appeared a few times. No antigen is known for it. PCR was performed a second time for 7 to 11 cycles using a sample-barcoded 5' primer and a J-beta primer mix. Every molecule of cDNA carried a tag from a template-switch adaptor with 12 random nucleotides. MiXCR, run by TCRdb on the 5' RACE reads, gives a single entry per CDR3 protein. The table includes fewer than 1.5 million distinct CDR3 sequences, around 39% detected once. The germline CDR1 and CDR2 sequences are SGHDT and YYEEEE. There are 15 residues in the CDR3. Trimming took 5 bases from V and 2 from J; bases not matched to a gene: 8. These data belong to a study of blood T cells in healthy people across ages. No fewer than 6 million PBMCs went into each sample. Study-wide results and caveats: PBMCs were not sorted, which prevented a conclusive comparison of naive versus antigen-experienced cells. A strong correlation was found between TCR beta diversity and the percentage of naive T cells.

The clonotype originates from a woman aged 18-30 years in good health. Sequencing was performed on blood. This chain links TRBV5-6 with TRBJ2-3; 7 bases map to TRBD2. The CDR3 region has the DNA TGTGCCAGCAGTGGAGGTAGCGGGCCCACAGATACGCAGTATTTT. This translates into CASSGGSGPTDTQYF. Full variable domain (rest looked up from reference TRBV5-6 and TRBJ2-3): DAGVTQSPTHLIKTRGQQVTLRCSPKSGHDTVSWYQQALGQGPQFIFQYYEEEERQRGNFPDRFSGHQFPNYSSELNVNALLLGDSALYLCASSGGSGPTDTQYFGPGTRLTVL.